This TCR beta chain comes out of a study of identical twins (dated by TCRdb to the mid-2010s). Study-level background: To test whether fetal clonotypes persist, the study used deep sequencing on TCR alpha and beta repertoires from monozygotic twins, unrelated adults of various ages, and cord blood. To rule out contamination, replicate twin experiments were performed at different times with different library preparation protocols.

To prepare the library, 5' RACE was applied. The sequencer listed for this sample is Illumina HiSeq 2000. A universal primer binding site was introduced by template switching, and a unique molecular identifier was present in the final cDNA, enabling accurate counting of TCR cDNA molecules. Specific primers in the conserved constant-segment region were used to synthesize first-strand cDNA for TCR alpha and beta chains. To control for contamination, every cDNA library carried two barcodes: a SMART-Mk sample barcode plus Illumina barcodes. Two successive PCR steps introduced TruSeq adapter sequences along with Illumina sample barcodes. TCR alpha and beta cDNA libraries were sequenced on the Illumina HiSeq platform with custom primers. Per the authors' processing: MiGEC was used to process raw reads and extract unique molecular identifiers, and MiXCR was used to find CDR3 positions. For each individual, recombination models were inferred using an EM algorithm with the repgenHMM and IGoR tools. The analysis of shared clonotypes was done with the tcR package in R, with sharing normalized by the product of cloneset sizes. To study raw recombination without the effects of thymic and clonal selection, out-of-frame nonproductive sequences were analyzed. TCRdb reprocessed the public reads (quality trimming at Q25 with fastp, clone calling with MiXCR) and kept in-frame beta chains. Identical CDR3 proteins give one entry, which carries the most common genes and DNA. TCRdb assigned the V and J calls; the authors' analysis was not used. The sample profile shows about 530,000 distinct CDR3 sequences; about a fifth of them were found once. More than 0.4% of the sample goes to the ten largest clones.

Study-wide conclusions, independent of this receptor: In monozygotic twins, out-of-frame TCR alpha sharing was systematically underestimated by recombination models, although the models agreed with sharing between unrelated individuals. Abundant cord blood beta clonotypes had fewer insertions, young adult naive repertoires showed a similar but weaker trend, and memory repertoires showed no such trend. Invariant T cells such as MAIT and iNKT could partly confound zero-insertion analyses, although diverse VJ usage argued against such confounding for most clonotypes. Out-of-frame TCR alpha sequences shared between twins showed an excess of low generation-probability sequences compared with coincidental sharing between unrelated individuals. Excess twin sharing in beta out-of-frame sequences was weaker because fewer shared sequences lowered the signal-to-noise ratio. Conclusions relied on cross-sectional statistical analysis, since the same donors could not be followed over many years.

This clonotype was observed a handful of times. Its antigen is not yet known. Per-base qualities were not stored, and no clone one base away is much larger. From the cysteine through the phenylalanine, the CDR3 covers 12 amino acids. The sequence is cut down to CDR3 DNA, 36 bases in frame from base 1. V is reduced by 7 bases and J by 2 bases, leaving a spacing of 12 bases between them. Taken from the germline V gene (reference sequence), the CDR1 and CDR2 loops are DFQATT and SNEGSKA. Every donor was a healthy Caucasian. The twin cohort comprised three pairs of female monozygotic twins, all aged roughly 18 to 30 years. CD4+ and CD8+ T cell populations were isolated with positive isolation kits from Invitrogen. This sample was also put to use in a study of yellow fever vaccine responses in identical twins. In that second paper, the authors write: According to the authors, in identical twins the way T cells responded to vaccination appeared partly convergent and partly personalized. In identical twins, the study followed T cell clones that responded to the vaccine with precision.

Recombination joined TRBV20-1 with TRBJ2-7; no confident D gene assignment can be made. The sample comprised CD4+ T cells sorted from blood. The clonotype comes from a woman younger than 30 in good health. The CDR3 has the sequence CSGSRQPYEQYF. The nucleotides are TGCAGTGGGTCCCGTCAGCCCTACGAGCAGTACTTC.